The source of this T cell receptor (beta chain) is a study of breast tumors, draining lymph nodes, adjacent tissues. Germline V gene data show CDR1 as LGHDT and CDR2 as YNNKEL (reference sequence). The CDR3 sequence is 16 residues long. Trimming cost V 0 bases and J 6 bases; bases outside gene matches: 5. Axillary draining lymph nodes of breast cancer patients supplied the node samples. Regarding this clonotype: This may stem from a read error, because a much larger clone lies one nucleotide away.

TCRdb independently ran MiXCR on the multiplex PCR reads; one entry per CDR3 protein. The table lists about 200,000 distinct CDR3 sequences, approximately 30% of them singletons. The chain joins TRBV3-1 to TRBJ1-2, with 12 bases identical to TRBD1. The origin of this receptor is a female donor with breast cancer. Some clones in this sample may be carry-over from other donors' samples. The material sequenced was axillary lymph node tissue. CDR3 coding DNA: TGTGCCAGCAGCCAAGATGCGGGACAGGGGGCGCATGGCTACACCTTC. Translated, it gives CASSQDAGQGAHGYTF.